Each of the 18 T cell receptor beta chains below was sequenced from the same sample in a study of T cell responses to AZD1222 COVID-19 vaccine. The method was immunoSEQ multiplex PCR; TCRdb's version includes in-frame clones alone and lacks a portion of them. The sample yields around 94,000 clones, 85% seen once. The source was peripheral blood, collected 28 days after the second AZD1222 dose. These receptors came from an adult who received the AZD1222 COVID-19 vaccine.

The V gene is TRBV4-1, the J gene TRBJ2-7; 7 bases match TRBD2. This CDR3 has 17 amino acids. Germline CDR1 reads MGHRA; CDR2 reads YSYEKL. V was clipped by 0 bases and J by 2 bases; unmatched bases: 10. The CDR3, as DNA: TGCGCCAGCAGCCAAGAGGCCGGCGGGGGAACCCCCTACGAGCAGTACTTC. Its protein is CASSQEAGGGTPYEQYF.

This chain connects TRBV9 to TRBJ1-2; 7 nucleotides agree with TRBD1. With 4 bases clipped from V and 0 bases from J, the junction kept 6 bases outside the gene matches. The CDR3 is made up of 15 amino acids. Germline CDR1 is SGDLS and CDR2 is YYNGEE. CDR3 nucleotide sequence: TGTGCCAGCAGCTCCCCAGGGGGTCCTAACTATGGCTACACCTTC. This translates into CASSSPGGPNYGYTF.

The CDR3 loop reads CASSLGVRQGGNEQFF. In DNA form, the CDR3 reads TGTGCCAGCAGCTTGGGGGTGCGGCAGGGGGGCAATGAGCAGTTCTTC. The chain uses TRBV5-8 and TRBJ2-1; possible D gene TRBD1, 7 bases. V dropped 0 bases and J dropped 6 bases, with 16 bases sitting between them. The CDR3 is 16 residues long. Looked up from germline, CDR1 is SGHTS and CDR2 is YDEGEE. Filled out from reference TRBV5-8 and TRBJ2-1, the complete variable domain reads EAGVTQSPTHLIKTRGQQATLRCSPISGHTSVYWYQQALGLGLQFLLWYDEGEERNRGNFPPRFSGRQFPNYSSELNVNALELEDSALYLCASSLGVRQGGNEQFFGPGTRLTVL.

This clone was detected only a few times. Here the CDR3 DNA reads TGTGCCAGCAGTCCCTCGGTGGGGGGGTGGAATCAGCCCCAGCATTTT. Translating it yields CASSPSVGGWNQPQHF. The V call is TRBV27, the J call TRBJ1-5; D is possibly TRBD1 (5 bases). Germline CDR1 and CDR2: MNHEY and SMNVEV (reference sequence). This CDR3 region has 16 residues. Trimming took off 5 bases at V and 4 bases at J, with 18 bases between the two ends.

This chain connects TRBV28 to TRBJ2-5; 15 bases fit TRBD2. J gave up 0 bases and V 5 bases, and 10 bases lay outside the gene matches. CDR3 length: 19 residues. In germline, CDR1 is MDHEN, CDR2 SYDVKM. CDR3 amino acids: CASSRGGLAGGLYQETQYF. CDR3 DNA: TGTGCCAGCAGTCGCGGGGGACTAGCGGGAGGCCTCTACCAAGAGACCCAGTACTTC.

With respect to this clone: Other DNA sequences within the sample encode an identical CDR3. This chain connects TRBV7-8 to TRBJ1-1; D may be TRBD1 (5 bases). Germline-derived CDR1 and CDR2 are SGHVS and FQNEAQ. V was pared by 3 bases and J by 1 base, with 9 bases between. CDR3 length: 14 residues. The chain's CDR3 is CASSLGQGNTEAFF. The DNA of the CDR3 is TGTGCCAGCAGCTTGGGCCAGGGGAACACTGAAGCTTTCTTT.

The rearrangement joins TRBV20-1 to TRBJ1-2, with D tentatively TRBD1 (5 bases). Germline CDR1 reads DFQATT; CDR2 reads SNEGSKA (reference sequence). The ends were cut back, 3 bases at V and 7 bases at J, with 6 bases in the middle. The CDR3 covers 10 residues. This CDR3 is CSARDIGYTF. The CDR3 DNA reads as TGCAGTGCTAGGGACATTGGCTACACCTTC.

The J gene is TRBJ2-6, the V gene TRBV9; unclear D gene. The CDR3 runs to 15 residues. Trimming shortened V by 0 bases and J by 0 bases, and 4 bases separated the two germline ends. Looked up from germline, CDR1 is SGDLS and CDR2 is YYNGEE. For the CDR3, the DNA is TGTGCCAGCAGCGTAGACGGCTCTGGGGCCAACGTCCTGACTTTC. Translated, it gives CASSVDGSGANVLTF.

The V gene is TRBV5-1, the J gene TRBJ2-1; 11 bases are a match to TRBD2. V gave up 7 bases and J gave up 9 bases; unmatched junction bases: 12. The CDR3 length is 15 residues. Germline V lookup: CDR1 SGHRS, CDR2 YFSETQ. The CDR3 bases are TGCGCCAGCTCTCCCCAGACTAGCGGGGAATCTGAGCAGTTCTTC. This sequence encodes CASSPQTSGESEQFF.

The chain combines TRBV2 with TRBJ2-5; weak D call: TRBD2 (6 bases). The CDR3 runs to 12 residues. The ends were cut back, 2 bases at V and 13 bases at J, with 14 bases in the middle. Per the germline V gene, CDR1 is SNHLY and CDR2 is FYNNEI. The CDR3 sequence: CASSEWGDRPYF. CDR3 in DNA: TGTGCCAGCAGTGAATGGGGGGACCGCCCGTACTTC.

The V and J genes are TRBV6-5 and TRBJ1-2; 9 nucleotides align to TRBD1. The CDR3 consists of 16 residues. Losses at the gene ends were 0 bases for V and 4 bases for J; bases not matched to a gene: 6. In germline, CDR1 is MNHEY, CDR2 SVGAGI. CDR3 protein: CASSYSTGGAGYGYTF. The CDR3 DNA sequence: TGTGCCAGCAGTTACTCAACAGGGGGCGCTGGCTATGGCTACACCTTC.

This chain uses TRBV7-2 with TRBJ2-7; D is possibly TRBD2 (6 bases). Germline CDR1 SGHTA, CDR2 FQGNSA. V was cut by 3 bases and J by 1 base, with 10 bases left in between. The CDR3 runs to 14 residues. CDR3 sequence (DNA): TGTGCCAGCAGCTTCAAGGGACTTTCCTACGAGCAGTACTTC. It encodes CASSFKGLSYEQYF.

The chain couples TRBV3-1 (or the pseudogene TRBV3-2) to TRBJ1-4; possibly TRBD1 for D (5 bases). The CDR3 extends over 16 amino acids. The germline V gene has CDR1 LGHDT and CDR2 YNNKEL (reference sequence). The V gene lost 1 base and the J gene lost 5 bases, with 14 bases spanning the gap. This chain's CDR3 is CASSQGAGPVNEKLFF. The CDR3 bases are TGTGCCAGCAGCCAAGGGGCGGGGCCGGTGAATGAAAAACTGTTTTTT.

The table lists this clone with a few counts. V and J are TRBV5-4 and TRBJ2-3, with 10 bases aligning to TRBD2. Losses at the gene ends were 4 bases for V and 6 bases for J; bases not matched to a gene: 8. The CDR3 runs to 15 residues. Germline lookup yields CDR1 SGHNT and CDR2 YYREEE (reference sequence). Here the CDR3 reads CASSAGLAAGDTQYF. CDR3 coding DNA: TGTGCCAGCAGCGCCGGACTAGCGGCAGGGGATACGCAGTATTTT.

The CDR3 sequence is CASSPARASGDYEQYF. CDR3 sequence (DNA): TGCGCCAGCAGCCCAGCTAGGGCTAGCGGAGACTACGAGCAGTACTTC. This chain uses TRBV5-1 with TRBJ2-7, with 7 bases aligning to TRBD2. The CDR3 is 16 residues long. J gave up 3 bases and V 4 bases, and 13 bases lay outside the gene matches. Germline CDR1 and CDR2: SGHRS and YFSETQ.

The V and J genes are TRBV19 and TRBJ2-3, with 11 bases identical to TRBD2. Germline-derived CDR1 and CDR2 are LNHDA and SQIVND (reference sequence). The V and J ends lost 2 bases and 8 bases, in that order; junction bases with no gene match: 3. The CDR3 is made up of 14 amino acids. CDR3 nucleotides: TGTGCCAGTAGTATAACTAGCGGGAGCGGTACGCAGTATTTT. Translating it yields CASSITSGSGTQYF.

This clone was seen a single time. CDR3 residues: CASSYSTGSPQETQYF. The CDR3 nucleotides read TGTGCCAGCAGTTACTCCACAGGGAGCCCCCAAGAGACCCAGTACTTC. This chain links TRBV6-5 with TRBJ2-5, with D possibly TRBD1 on 6 matching bases. The V end was cut by 0 bases, the J end by 1 base, with 12 bases between. CDR1 MNHEY and CDR2 SVGAGI come from the germline V gene. The CDR3 has 16 residues.

The CDR3 loop reads CASSLWGRADQPQHF. The CDR3 nucleotides read TGTGCCAGCAGTTTATGGGGCAGGGCTGATCAGCCCCAGCATTTT. The chain is built from TRBV28 and TRBJ1-5; D is possibly TRBD1 (5 bases). The CDR3 length is 15 residues. Trimming removed 0 bases from V and 5 bases from J, with 11 bases in between. Germline V gene lookup returns CDR1 MDHEN and CDR2 SYDVKM.